The next 14 T cell receptor beta chains were all read from a single sample in a study of blood T cells in healthy people across ages. The authors ran a second PCR of roughly 6 to 12 cycles using a sample-barcoded 5' primer and a J-beta primer mix. TCRdb analysed the 5' RACE reads with MiXCR anew, one entry per CDR3 protein. The repertoire holds over a million distinct CDR3 sequences, with under 55% as singletons. The sequencing input was blood. The receptors here all came from a woman aged 55-70 years in good health.

A word on this clonotype: The junction shows a germline mismatch at one end, possibly a read error. This sequence joins TRBV5-6 and TRBJ2-7; 10 bases line up with TRBD2. The DNA end favors TRBJ2-1, so the J call may be wrong. The length of the CDR3 is 15 residues. The germline V gene encodes CDR1 SGHDT and CDR2 YYEEEE. CDR3 nucleotide sequence: TGTGCCAGCAGCTTGCCTAGCGGGAGAGGGAATGGGCAGTTCTTC. Residues: CASSLPSGRGNGQFF.

This clonotype has only a few counts. This chain links TRBV7-3 with TRBJ1-5; D unclear. Trimming removed 1 base from V and 9 bases from J, with 10 bases in between. This CDR3 comprises 13 residues. Germline V lookup: CDR1 SGHTA, CDR2 FQGTGA. The CDR3 bases are TGTGCCAGCAGCTTAAGTACCTCCTTGCCCCAGCATTTT. Translating it yields CASSLSTSLPQHF. The variable domain in full, with the rest retrieved from reference TRBV7-3 and TRBJ1-5, is GAGVSQTPSNKVTEKGKYVELRCDPISGHTALYWYRQSLGQGPEFLIYFQGTGAADDSGLPNDRFFAVRPEGSVSTLKIQRTERGDSAVYLCASSLSTSLPQHFGDGTRLSIL.

In its sample, this clonotype was seen many times. The chain has TRBV7-8 and TRBJ2-2, with D uncertain. This CDR3 is built from 14 residues. The V gene's germline CDR1 is SGHVS and CDR2 FQNEAQ. V was trimmed by 6 bases and J by 5 bases, leaving 13 bases between them. CDR3 loop: CASRLLVGTGELFF. The CDR3 DNA sequence: TGTGCCAGCAGATTATTAGTGGGGACCGGGGAGCTGTTTTTT.

The chain is built from TRBV27 and TRBJ2-7; D tentatively reads TRBD1 or TRBD2 (6 bases each). Germline CDR1 and CDR2: MNHEY and SMNVEV (reference sequence). The length of the CDR3 is 12 residues. V dropped 2 bases and J dropped 8 bases, with 10 bases sitting between them. DNA for the CDR3: TGTGCCAGCAGTTTAGGGGGGCATAAGCAGTACTTC. Translation gives CASSLGGHKQYF.

This clonotype showed up just a few times. The CDR3 region has the DNA TGCGCCAGCAGCTCAGGTACGGGCAGGAATACGCAGTATTTT. It specifies CASSSGTGRNTQYF. The chain employs TRBV5-1 and TRBJ2-3; D call uncertain. The CDR3 extends over 14 amino acids. Looked up from germline, CDR1 is SGHRS and CDR2 is YFSETQ. V lost 3 bases and J lost 7, with 15 bases in between.

This rearrangement joins TRBV6-5 to TRBJ2-1; weak D call: TRBD1 (5 bases). Germline CDR1 MNHEY, CDR2 SVGAGI. CDR3 size: 14 residues. V lost 0 bases, J lost 7 bases, and 10 bases lay in between. CDR3 nucleotides: TGTGCCAGCAGTTACTCGGCAGGGAATAATGAGCAGTTCTTC. It encodes CASSYSAGNNEQFF.

This clonotype was picked up a small number of times. The rearrangement joins TRBV20-1 to TRBJ1-2; no firm D call. The CDR3 has 12 residues. Germline V gene lookup returns CDR1 DFQATT and CDR2 SNEGSKA (reference sequence). With 0 bases removed from V and 4 bases from J, the gap between germline ends came to 6 bases. The CDR3, as DNA: TGCAGTGCTAGAGAGGTCTCCTATGGCTACACCTTC. Its protein product is CSAREVSYGYTF.

The chain is built from TRBV6-5 and TRBJ1-1, with D uncertain. V was clipped by 7 bases and J by 1 base, with 10 bases between them. CDR3 length equals 13 residues. Germline CDR1 and CDR2: MNHEY and SVGAGI. The CDR3 spells CASNPGSNTEAFF. In DNA form, the CDR3 reads TGTGCCAGCAACCCGGGATCGAACACTGAAGCTTTCTTT.

The rearrangement uses TRBV3-1 and TRBJ2-3; 7 bases are a match to TRBD2. The CDR3 runs 15 residues. V shed 0 bases, J shed 4 bases, and the junction held 4 bases outside the gene matches. CDR1 LGHDT and CDR2 YNNKEL come from the germline V gene (reference sequence). The CDR3 loop is CASSQDREDPDTQYF. The CDR3 region has the DNA TGTGCCAGCAGCCAAGATCGGGAGGACCCAGATACGCAGTATTTT.

This clonotype was seen a few times. The chain is built from TRBV7-9 and TRBJ2-1; 9 bases match TRBD2. With 5 bases clipped from V and 5 bases from J, the junction kept 10 bases outside the gene matches. This CDR3 spans 16 amino acids. CDR1 and CDR2 (germline): SEHNR, FQNEAQ (reference sequence). The CDR3 nucleotides read TGTGCCAGCAGCATAATAGCGGGAGTAGGGGACAATGAGCAGTTCTTC. Translated: CASSIIAGVGDNEQFF.

This chain connects TRBV15 to TRBJ2-3; 8 bases are shared with TRBD2. The CDR3 extends over 16 amino acids. V dropped 0 bases and J dropped 0; count of bases not matched to a gene: 2. Germline lookup yields CDR1 LNHNV and CDR2 YYDKDF (reference sequence). CDR3 DNA: TGTGCCACCAGCAGAGAGGCTAGCGGGAGCACAGATACGCAGTATTTT. Its translation is CATSREASGSTDTQYF.

This chain connects TRBV5-6 to TRBJ1-5, with D possibly being TRBD1 (5 bases). This CDR3 has 14 amino acids. The V and J ends lost 0 bases and 3 bases respectively, with 7 bases between them. CDR1 and CDR2 from the germline V gene are SGHDT and YYEEEE. CDR3 nucleotides: TGTGCCAGCAGCTTGGACAGGAACAATCAGCCCCAGCATTTT. Protein product: CASSLDRNNQPQHF.

This chain connects TRBV10-3 to TRBJ2-3; 10 bases match TRBD2. The CDR3 has 18 amino acids. V gave up 3 bases and J gave up 0 bases; unmatched junction bases: 9. Germline-derived CDR1 and CDR2 are ENHRY and SYGVKD. CDR3 sequence: CAISDAAGGQTSTDTQYF. The CDR3 region has the DNA TGTGCCATCAGTGACGCAGCGGGAGGGCAGACTAGCACAGATACGCAGTATTTT.

This clonotype was found many times. This chain uses TRBV27 with TRBJ2-1; 7 bases line up with TRBD2. This CDR3 comprises 12 residues. V shed 3 bases and J 9 bases; nucleotides not matched to a gene: 2. The germline V gene has CDR1 MNHEY and CDR2 SMNVEV (reference sequence). As DNA, the CDR3 is TGTGCCAGCAGTTTTCGCGGGAGTGAGCAGTTCTTC. It codes for CASSFRGSEQFF.